The TCR beta chain described here comes from a study of blood T cell repertoires in COVID-19 (dated by TCRdb to the early 2020s). About the study as a whole: Samples covering the acute and convalescent phases of COVID-19 were provided by collaborators in the United States, Italy and Spain. The prospective study material was composed of cDNA or gDNA derived from T cells, B-cell-depleted T cells, or PBMCs. Subjects who had been exposed to COVID-19, were actively infected with it, or had recovered from it provided the deeply sampled blood TCRbeta repertoires that made up the dataset. The repertoires were made available in a free public database intended to serve as a resource for research on the immune response to SARS-CoV-2. The samples were drawn from the first 160 participants of the ongoing ImmuneRACE study and from some 1,300 subjects provided by 6 global collaborators. A de-identified subject ID, COVID-19 status, age in years and sex were almost always included in the sample metadata. Where available, HLA class I and class II types were obtained from metadata supplied by the sample provider rather than from assay-based typing. Study-wide findings and limitations: The amount of clinical and demographic metadata varied by source and participant and was provided uncurated.

Each collaborating institution followed its own protocols to collect whole blood in K2EDTA tubes. For TCRbeta analysis, collaborators shipped samples as frozen whole blood, isolated PBMCs, or DNA extracted from either of those sample types. A note on this clone: What this receptor recognizes is not known. The input lacks base qualities; no much larger clone sits a single base away.

The CDR3 holds 16 amino acids from the cysteine to the phenylalanine. This entry keeps only the CDR3 DNA: 48 bases, framed from base 1. The germline V gene yields MDHEN for CDR1 and SYDVKM for CDR2. V loses 5 bases at its end and J loses 0 bases; junction bases beyond the gene matches: 5. The immunoSEQ Assay, a bias-controlled multiplex PCR, was used to amplify TCRbeta CDR3 regions from genomic DNA. The authors' pipeline ran thus. The number of nucleated cells in each sample was estimated by amplification of reference gene primers within the assay. To quantify the absolute abundance of each unique TCRbeta CDR3 rearrangement, sequence reads were collapsed and filtered. For each sample, productive Simpson clonality was calculated by taking the square root of Simpson's diversity index across productive rearrangements. TCRdb limited this immuneACCESS table to in-frame rearrangements with V and J called. A share of clones is missing; checked studies link under half to unresolved V genes, and the rest is unexplained. V and J calls and clone size are copied from that table; D and trimming were computed from the DNA. The sample contains about 220,000 clones, around 84% of them found a single time. The top ten hold approximately 20% of the sample.

The clonotype comes from a man aged 30 to 39 with active or convalescent COVID-19. The receptor chain draws on TRBV28 and TRBJ2-1; the central 9 bases match TRBD2. Specimen: peripheral blood. The DNA is as follows: TGTGCCAGCAGTCTAGCGGGAACTAGCTCCTACAATGAGCAGTTCTTC. It translates as CASSLAGTSSYNEQFF.